One and the same sample provided the 25 T cell receptor beta chains below, sequenced in a study of OX40 agonist ivuxolimab in advanced cancers. Assay used: immunoSEQ multiplex PCR; TCRdb lists only in-frame clones, some missing. The data contain roughly 25,000 clones, under 90% of them seen just once; the ten biggest clones take up about a third. The input for sequencing was CD4+ or CD8+ T cells sorted from blood, taken in a trial of the OX40 agonist ivuxolimab. These receptors came from an adult with an advanced solid tumor such as melanoma, head and neck, liver or kidney cancer.

V usage is TRBV7-9 and J usage is TRBJ1-2; 8 bases agree with TRBD1. Germline V gene data show CDR1 as SEHNR and CDR2 as FQNEAQ (reference sequence). The V and J ends lost 5 bases and 5 bases, in that order; junction bases with no gene match: 10. The CDR3 is made up of 15 amino acids. The DNA of the CDR3 is TGTGCCAGCAGCGCCCCCGGGACAGGCTCATATGGCTACACCTTC. Translation: CASSAPGTGSYGYTF.

This clone came up once. This chain connects TRBV2 to TRBJ1-5; maybe TRBD1 (5 bases). CDR1 and CDR2 from the germline V gene are SNHLY and FYNNEI. Trimming removed 8 bases at V and 0 bases at J, with 17 bases between. The CDR3 loop spans 16 amino acids. CDR3 protein: CASYTGFFDSNQPQHF. The CDR3 nucleotides are TGTGCCAGCTATACAGGATTTTTCGATAGCAATCAGCCCCAGCATTTT.

V and J are TRBV6-1 and TRBJ2-2; 10 positions agree with TRBD2. V lost 2 bases to trimming and J lost 4 bases; unmatched junction nucleotides: 7. CDR3 length equals 17 residues. Germline V gene lookup returns CDR1 MNHNS and CDR2 SASEGT. For the CDR3, the DNA is TGTGCCAGCAGTGAAAACATAGCGGGAGGCCGCACCGGGGAGCTGTTTTTT. This translates into CASSENIAGGRTGELFF.

This chain links TRBV27 with TRBJ1-5; D remains ambiguous. Germline V gives CDR1 MNHEY, CDR2 SMNVEV (reference sequence). Trimming cost V 4 bases and J 7 bases, with 11 bases left between them. There are 13 residues in the CDR3. The CDR3 loop reads CASSSGGEQPQHF. In nucleotides, the CDR3 is TGTGCCAGCAGTTCGGGCGGCGAACAGCCCCAGCATTTT.

The chain employs TRBV5-6 and TRBJ2-3; 14 bases match TRBD2. The V and J ends lost 2 bases and 9 bases, in that order; junction bases with no gene match: 2. The germline V gene encodes CDR1 SGHDT and CDR2 YYEEEE. This CDR3 has 14 amino acids. The CDR3 is CASSFGTSGSTQYF. DNA of the CDR3: TGTGCCAGCAGCTTCGGGACTAGCGGGAGCACGCAGTATTTT. The full variable domain, in which reference TRBV5-6 and TRBJ2-3 provide the parts outside the CDR3, is DAGVTQSPTHLIKTRGQQVTLRCSPKSGHDTVSWYQQALGQGPQFIFQYYEEEERQRGNFPDRFSGHQFPNYSSELNVNALLLGDSALYLCASSFGTSGSTQYFGPGTRLTVL.

The CDR3 DNA reads as TGTGCCAGCAGTGTCGCAGTAGCGGGAAACTACGAGCAGTACTTC. This sequence encodes CASSVAVAGNYEQYF. The chain links TRBV7-6 to TRBJ2-7; 8 bases agree with TRBD2. The CDR3 extends over 15 amino acids. CDR1 is SGHVS, CDR2 FNYEAQ, per germline. The trim removed 6 bases at V and 3 bases at J, leaving 10 bases unmatched.

The rearrangement links TRBV4-1 to TRBJ1-4, with unresolved D. Germline CDR1 MGHRA, CDR2 YSYEKL. Trimming pared 1 base from V and 8 bases from J, leaving 8 bases between. The CDR3 spans 13 residues. The CDR3 is CASSQGPGEKLFF. CDR3 DNA: TGCGCCAGCAGCCAAGGACCGGGCGAAAAACTGTTTTTT.

The chain joins TRBV11-2 to TRBJ1-2; TRBD1 matches at 8 bases. Germline V lookup: CDR1 SGHAT, CDR2 FQNNGV. Trimming took 5 bases from V and 8 from J; bases not matched to a gene: 16. CDR3 length: 16 amino acids. The CDR3: CASSGKNIDRGWGYTF. CDR3 bases: TGTGCCAGCAGCGGTAAAAACATCGACAGGGGATGGGGCTACACCTTC.

This clone has only one observation. The chain carries TRBV5-6 and TRBJ1-5, with D perhaps TRBD1 (6 bases). Trimming took off 1 base at V and 6 bases at J, with 8 bases between the two ends. Germline CDR1 SGHDT, CDR2 YYEEEE. The CDR3 is 13 residues long. The CDR3 DNA follows: TGTGCCAGCAGCTTGCAGGGGCTTCAGCCCCAGCATTTT. This gives the protein CASSLQGLQPQHF.

The rearrangement uses TRBV6-5 and TRBJ1-1; the D gene is possibly TRBD1 (5 bases). CDR1 is MNHEY and CDR2 is SVGAGI in the germline V gene. The CDR3 extends over 14 amino acids. Trimming removed 6 bases at V and 6 bases at J, with 17 bases between. CDR3 DNA: TGTGCCAGCAGCCGACAGAACCGGGTCGCTGAAGCTTTCTTT. This translates into CASSRQNRVAEAFF.

The genes are TRBV4-1 and TRBJ2-3, with D unclear. The CDR3 spans 14 residues. Between the trimmed V and J ends, which lost 0 bases and 3 bases, there was a span of 7 bases. Germline CDR1 is MGHRA and CDR2 is YSYEKL. The CDR3, as DNA: TGCGCCAGCAGCCAAGAGGACGGGACAGATACGCAGTATTTT. It codes for CASSQEDGTDTQYF.

The table lists this clone with a few counts. The CDR3 region is CASSLENFPGTSGRAWNEQFF. CDR3 bases: TGTGCCAGCAGCTTAGAAAACTTTCCGGGGACTAGCGGGAGGGCCTGGAATGAGCAGTTCTTC. The rearrangement links TRBV7-6 to TRBJ2-1; TRBD2 aligns across 16 bases. Losses at the gene ends were 1 base for V and 7 bases for J; bases not matched to a gene: 16. Germline-derived CDR1 and CDR2 are SGHVS and FNYEAQ. There are 21 residues in the CDR3. The entire variable domain, with the rest obtained from reference TRBV7-6 and TRBJ2-1, is as follows: GAGVSQSPRYKVTKRGQDVALRCDPISGHVSLYWYRQALGQGPEFLTYFNYEAQQDKSGLPNDRFSAERPEGSISTLTIQRTEQRDSAMYRCASSLENFPGTSGRAWNEQFFGPGTRLTVL.

The gene calls are TRBV30 and TRBJ2-1; possibly TRBD2 for D (5 bases). The CDR3 extends over 16 amino acids. The V gene lost 1 base and the J gene lost 0 bases, with 13 bases spanning the gap. In germline, CDR1 is GTSNPN, CDR2 SVGIG (reference sequence). DNA of the CDR3: TGTGCCTGGAGTGGCAGTCCTAGCCCCTCCTACAATGAGCAGTTCTTC. Amino acids: CAWSGSPSPSYNEQFF.

The rearrangement links TRBV5-1 to TRBJ2-5; possible D gene TRBD2, 6 bases. The CDR3 totals 14 residues. The ends were cut back, 0 bases at V and 2 bases at J, with 8 bases in the middle. From germline, CDR1 is SGHRS and CDR2 YFSETQ. CDR3 in DNA: TGCGCCAGCAGCTTGGAGGACTATCAAGAGACCCAGTACTTC. Translation gives CASSLEDYQETQYF.

The rearrangement uses TRBV30 and TRBJ2-7, with D maybe TRBD2 (6 bases). This CDR3 comprises 13 residues. V shed 1 base and J shed 7 bases, with 14 bases lying between them. Per the germline V gene, CDR1 is GTSNPN and CDR2 is SVGIG (reference sequence). The CDR3 loop reads CAWSDSGEGEQYF. As DNA, the CDR3 is TGTGCCTGGAGTGATAGCGGAGAAGGGGAGCAGTACTTC. Complete variable domain (other parts from reference TRBV30 and TRBJ2-7): SQTIHQWPATLVQPVGSPLSLECTVEGTSNPNLYWYRQAAGRGLQLLFYSVGIGQISSEVPQNLSASRPQDRQFILSSKKLLLSDSGFYLCAWSDSGEGEQYFGPGTRLTVT.

The V gene is TRBV19, the J gene TRBJ1-1; no firm D call. Germline V gives CDR1 LNHDA, CDR2 SQIVND (reference sequence). This CDR3 region has 13 residues. V was cut by 3 bases and J by 7 bases, with 12 bases left in between. The CDR3 sequence: CASSIGTGGEAFF. In DNA, the CDR3 is TGTGCCAGTAGTATTGGAACGGGCGGTGAAGCTTTCTTT.

The rearrangement links TRBV30 to TRBJ2-5, with unresolved D. The germline V gene encodes CDR1 GTSNPN and CDR2 SVGIG (reference sequence). This CDR3 spans 12 amino acids. Trimming pared 3 bases from V and 5 bases from J, leaving 10 bases between. CDR3 nucleotide sequence: TGTGCCTGGAGCGGCAGTCGGGAGACCCAGTACTTC. Translated: CAWSGSRETQYF.

The V gene is TRBV4-1, the J gene TRBJ1-6; D is possibly TRBD1 (5 bases). V lost 4 bases, J lost 7 bases, and 14 bases lay in between. CDR1 is MGHRA, CDR2 YSYEKL, per germline. This CDR3 region has 15 residues. CDR3 coding DNA: TGCGCCAGCAGCCGCGGACAAGGGGCCAATTCACCCCTCCACTTT. It translates to CASSRGQGANSPLHF.

The chain couples TRBV7-6 to TRBJ2-1; 13 bases line up with TRBD2. CDR3 size: 15 residues. V was pared by 5 bases and J by 7 bases, with 5 bases of the junction left unmatched. The germline gives CDR1 SGHVS, CDR2 FNYEAQ. This CDR3 is CASSVGTSGVNEQFF. The CDR3 DNA reads as TGTGCCAGCAGCGTCGGGACTAGCGGGGTAAATGAGCAGTTCTTC.

The sample holds one count of this clone. This chain joins TRBV11-2 and TRBJ2-3; the D gene is possibly TRBD2 (6 bases). V lost 5 bases, J lost 7 bases, and 25 bases lay in between. Germline V lookup: CDR1 SGHAT, CDR2 FQNNGV. The CDR3 contains 17 residues. CDR3 DNA: TGTGCCAGCAGCCCACATTGGGAGGAGGGAGGTACAAATACGCAGTATTTT. Translation: CASSPHWEEGGTNTQYF.

The chain couples TRBV7-9 to TRBJ2-1; weak D call: TRBD1 (5 bases). Germline CDR1 reads SEHNR; CDR2 reads FQNEAQ (reference sequence). Trimming pared 1 base from V and 6 bases from J, leaving 19 bases between. This CDR3 spans 17 amino acids. The DNA of the CDR3 is TGTGCCAGCAGCTTAGGTCGGTGGCAGGGCTGGGGCAATGAGCAGTTCTTC. This codes for CASSLGRWQGWGNEQFF.

The rearrangement uses TRBV5-1 and TRBJ2-7, with 7 positions matching TRBD1. The length of the CDR3 is 13 residues. The V gene end was trimmed by 5 bases and the J gene end by 3 bases; junction bases not matched to a gene: 5. CDR1 and CDR2 (germline): SGHRS, YFSETQ. The chain's CDR3 is CASSFYRGYEQYF. CDR3 DNA sequence: TGCGCCAGCAGTTTTTACAGGGGCTACGAGCAGTACTTC.

This clone was detected once. The chain links TRBV19 to TRBJ1-2; no definite D call. The CDR3 is made up of 15 amino acids. V was cut by 3 bases and J by 6 bases, with 17 bases left in between. CDR1 LNHDA and CDR2 SQIVND come from the germline V gene (reference sequence). The CDR3 region has the DNA TGTGCCAGTAGTATTGCGAGACTACCGCAGCATGGCTACACCTTC. It encodes CASSIARLPQHGYTF.

The chain combines TRBV27 with TRBJ1-1, with no clear D. The length of the CDR3 is 15 residues. The germline V gene encodes CDR1 MNHEY and CDR2 SMNVEV (reference sequence). V lost 5 bases, J lost 3 bases, and 16 bases lay in between. CDR3 bases: TGTGCCAGCAGTGAATGGCCTAACGGGGACACTGAAGCTTTCTTT. Translation: CASSEWPNGDTEAFF.

CDR3 sequence: CASSLAIAGVDGEQFF. DNA for the CDR3: TGCGCCAGCAGCTTGGCGATAGCGGGAGTAGACGGTGAGCAGTTCTTC. The chain recombines TRBV5-1 with TRBJ2-1; 9 positions agree with TRBD2. This CDR3 is built from 16 residues. V shed 0 bases, J shed 9 bases, and the junction held 10 bases outside the gene matches. The V gene's germline CDR1 is SGHRS and CDR2 YFSETQ.